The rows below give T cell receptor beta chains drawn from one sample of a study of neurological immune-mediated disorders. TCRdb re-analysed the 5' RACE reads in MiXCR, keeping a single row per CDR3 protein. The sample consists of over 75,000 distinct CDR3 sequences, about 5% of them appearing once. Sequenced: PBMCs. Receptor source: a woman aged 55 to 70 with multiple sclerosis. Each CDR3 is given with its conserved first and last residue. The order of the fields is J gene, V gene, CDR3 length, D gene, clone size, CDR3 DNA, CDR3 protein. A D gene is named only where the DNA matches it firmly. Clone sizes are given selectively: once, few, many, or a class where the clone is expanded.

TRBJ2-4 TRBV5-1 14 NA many TGCGCCAGCAGCCTGCCCGGGGTTAAAAACATTCAGTACTTC CASSLPGVKNIQYF
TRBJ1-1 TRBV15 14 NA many TGTGCCACCAGCAGAGGCAGTGGAGAGACTGAAGCTTTCTTT CATSRGSGETEAFF
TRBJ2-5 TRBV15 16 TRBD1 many TGTGCCACCAGCAGGGCCGGGACAGGGGTTTCAGAGACCCAGTACTTC CATSRAGTGVSETQYF
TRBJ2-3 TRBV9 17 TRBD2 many TGTGCCAGCAGCGTAGGTACTAGCGGGGGGGCCGGGGATACGCAGTATTTT CASSVGTSGGAGDTQYF
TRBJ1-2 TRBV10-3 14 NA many TGTGCCATCAGTGAACCAACCCGCCCCTATGGCTACACCTTC CAISEPTRPYGYTF
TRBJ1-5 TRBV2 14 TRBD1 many TGTGCCAGCACGGACAGGGAAGGCAATCAGCCCCAGCATTTT CASTDREGNQPQHF
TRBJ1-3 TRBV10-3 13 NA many TGTGCCATCAGATACGACAGTGGAAACACCATATATTTT CAIRYDSGNTIYF
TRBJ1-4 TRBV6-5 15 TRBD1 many TGTGCCAGCAGTTACTCGGGAACAGGGGGTGAAAAACTGTTTTTT CASSYSGTGGEKLFF
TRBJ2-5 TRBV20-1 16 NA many TGCAGTGCTAGGGGGGTCAGGGGGGGTTTCGTAGAGACCCAGTACTTC CSARGVRGGFVETQYF
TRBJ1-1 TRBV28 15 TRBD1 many TGTGCCAGCAGTCGACAGGGGGCTGGATGGGGTGAAGCTTTCTTT CASSRQGAGWGEAFF
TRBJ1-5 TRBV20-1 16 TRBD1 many TGCAGTGCTACTGGACAGGCCGACTATAGCAATCAGCCCCAGCATTTT CSATGQADYSNQPQHF
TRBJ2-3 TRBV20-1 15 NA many TGCAGTGCTAGAGATTTCGGGACACTAACAGATACGCAGTATTTT CSARDFGTLTDTQYF
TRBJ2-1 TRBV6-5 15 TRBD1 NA TGTGCCAGCAGAACAGACAGGGGGGCCTACAATGAGCAGTTCTTC CASRTDRGAYNEQFF
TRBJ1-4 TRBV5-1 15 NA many TGCGCCAGCAGGAGGGCCTCTTCGCTTGACGAAAAACTGTTTTTT CASRRASSLDEKLFF
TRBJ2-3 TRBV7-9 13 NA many TGTGCCAGCAGCTTACTGACCACAGATACGCAGTATTTT CASSLLTTDTQYF
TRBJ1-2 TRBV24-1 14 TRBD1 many TGTGCCACCAGCAGAACACAGGGGAACTATGGCTACACCTTC CATSRTQGNYGYTF
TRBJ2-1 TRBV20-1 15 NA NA TGCAGTGCTAGAGATCTTCAGTGTAACTACAATGAGCAGTTCTTC CSARDLQCNYNEQFF
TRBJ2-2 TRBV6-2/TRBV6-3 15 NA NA TGTGCCAGCAGTTTTCGTCAGGGTCCCACCGGGGAGCTGTTTTTT CASSFRQGPTGELFF
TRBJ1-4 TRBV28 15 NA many TGTGCCAGCAGTTCCCCGGGGGTCGCTAATGAAAAACTGTTTTTT CASSSPGVANEKLFF
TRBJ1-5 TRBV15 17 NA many TGTGCCACCAGCAGAGACGCGCCGGGTAACGTAGTTCAGCCCCAGCATTTT CATSRDAPGNVVQPQHF
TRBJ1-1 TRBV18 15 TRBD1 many TGTGCCAGCTCACCGCTACAGGGGGAGGGGACTGAAGCTTTCTTT CASSPLQGEGTEAFF
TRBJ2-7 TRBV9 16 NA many TGTGCCAGCAGCGGAGGTGTTGGAGGGGGTCCGTACGAGCAGTACTTC CASSGGVGGGPYEQYF
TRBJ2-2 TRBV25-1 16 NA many TGTGCCAGCAGGCATCCGGGACCTAGGAACACCGGGGAGCTGTTTTTT CASRHPGPRNTGELFF
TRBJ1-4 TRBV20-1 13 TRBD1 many TGCAGTGCCCACCCAGGGGGCATAGGGAAACTGTTTTTT CSAHPGGIGKLFF
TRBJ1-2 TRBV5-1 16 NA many TGCGCCAGCAGCTCACCACGGGACTCCGGGGGCTATGGCTACACCTTC CASSSPRDSGGYGYTF
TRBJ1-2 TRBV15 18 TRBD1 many TGTGCCACCAGCAATCGTCTAGACAATGACAGGGAGAACTATGGCTACACCTTC CATSNRLDNDRENYGYTF
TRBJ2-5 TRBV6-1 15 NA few TGTGCCAGCACCGAAGGCACTAGCTACCAAGAGACCCAGTACTTC CASTEGTSYQETQYF
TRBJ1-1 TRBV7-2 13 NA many TGTGCCAGCAGCTCCTACCTGAACACTGAAGCTTTCTTT CASSSYLNTEAFF
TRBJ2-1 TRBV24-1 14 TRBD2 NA TGTGCCACCAGTGCGGAAGCGGGGGGCCGGGAGCAGTTCTTC CATSAEAGGREQFF
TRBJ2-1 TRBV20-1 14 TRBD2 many TGCAGTGCCGCTTCAGGACTAGATGTGCATGAGCAGTTCTTC CSAASGLDVHEQFF
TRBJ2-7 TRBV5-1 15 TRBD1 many TGCGCCAGCAGCTTGGGTTCTAAGGGGGCCGATGAGCAGTACTTC CASSLGSKGADEQYF
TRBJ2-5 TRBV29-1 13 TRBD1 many TGCAGCGTGGAAGACAGGGGGCCGGAGACCCAGTACTTC CSVEDRGPETQYF
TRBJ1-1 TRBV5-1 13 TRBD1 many TGCGCCAGCACCGACAGGGGGTCACGGGAAGCTTTCTTT CASTDRGSREAFF
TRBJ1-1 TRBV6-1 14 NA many TGTGCCAGCAGTGGCGGGAGCCAGAGGACTGAAGCTTTCTTT CASSGGSQRTEAFF
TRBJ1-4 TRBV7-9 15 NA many TGTGCCAGCAGCCGTGACAGTGCAACTAATGAAAAACTGTTTTTT CASSRDSATNEKLFF
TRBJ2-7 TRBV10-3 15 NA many TGTGCCATCAGTGAGCCAAAGGGACGGAACTACGAGCAGTACTTC CAISEPKGRNYEQYF
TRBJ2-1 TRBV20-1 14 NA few TGCAGTGCAAGAAGGGGCCCCTCCTACAATGAGCAGTTCTTC CSARRGPSYNEQFF
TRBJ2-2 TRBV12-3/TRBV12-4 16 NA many TGTGCCAGCTTGTTTCGCCGGGGGCGGGGCACCGGGGAGCTGTTTTTT CASLFRRGRGTGELFF
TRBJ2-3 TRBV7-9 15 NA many TGTGCCAGCAGCTTAGAGGGCCCCCGCACAGATACGCAGTATTTT CASSLEGPRTDTQYF
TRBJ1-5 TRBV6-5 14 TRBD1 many TGTGCCAGCAGGGGGACAGGTAGCAATCAGCCCCAGCATTTT CASRGTGSNQPQHF
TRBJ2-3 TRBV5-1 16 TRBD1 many TGCGCCAGCAGCTCCCCCCTCAGGGGGAGTACAGATACGCAGTATTTT CASSSPLRGSTDTQYF
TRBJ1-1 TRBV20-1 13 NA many TGCAGTGCTAGAGATTCAAGGAACACTGAAGCTTTCTTT CSARDSRNTEAFF
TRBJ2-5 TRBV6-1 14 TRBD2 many TGTGCCAGCCTTCGCGGGGGGCTCCAAGAGACCCAGTACTTC CASLRGGLQETQYF
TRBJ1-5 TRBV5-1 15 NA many TGCGCCAGCAGCTTGGGGGGAGCTAGCAATCAGCCCCAGCATTTT CASSLGGASNQPQHF
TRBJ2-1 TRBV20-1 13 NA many TGCAGTGCTAGCCGTAGGCCCTACAATGAGCAGTTCTTC CSASRRPYNEQFF
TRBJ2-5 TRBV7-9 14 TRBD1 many TGTGCCAGCAGCCGCGACAGGGACGTGGAGACCCAGTACTTC CASSRDRDVETQYF